This T cell receptor beta chain is drawn from a study of response to subunit inactivated influenza vaccine. The study's findings and limits: Authors proposed each seasonal influenza vaccination draws in few new T cells.

This clonotype was found a few times. Its target is unknown. MiXCR, applied by TCRdb to the RT-PCR reads, yields one record per CDR3 protein. Of roughly 670,000 distinct CDR3 sequences listed, less than 15% were seen once; the top ten hold approximately 7.6%. Sequenced material: PBMCs from blood, taken 14 days before vaccination. The receptor's source is a man in his fifties who received an inactivated influenza vaccine.

The CDR3 nucleotides are TGTGCCAGCAGCACCAACCCGAGGCTCGAGCAGTACTTC. Residues: CASSTNPRLEQYF. This chain uses TRBV7-2 with TRBJ2-7; D is ambiguous. The CDR3 consists of 13 residues. The germline gives CDR1 SGHTA, CDR2 FQGNSA. Trimming removed 5 bases at V and 6 bases at J, with 14 bases between. Full variable domain (remainder filled in from reference TRBV7-2 and TRBJ2-7): GAGVSQSPSNKVTEKGKDVELRCDPISGHTALYWYRQSLGQGLEFLIYFQGNSAPDKSGLPSDRFSAERTGGSVSTLTIQRTQQEDSAVYLCASSTNPRLEQYFGPGTRLTVT.